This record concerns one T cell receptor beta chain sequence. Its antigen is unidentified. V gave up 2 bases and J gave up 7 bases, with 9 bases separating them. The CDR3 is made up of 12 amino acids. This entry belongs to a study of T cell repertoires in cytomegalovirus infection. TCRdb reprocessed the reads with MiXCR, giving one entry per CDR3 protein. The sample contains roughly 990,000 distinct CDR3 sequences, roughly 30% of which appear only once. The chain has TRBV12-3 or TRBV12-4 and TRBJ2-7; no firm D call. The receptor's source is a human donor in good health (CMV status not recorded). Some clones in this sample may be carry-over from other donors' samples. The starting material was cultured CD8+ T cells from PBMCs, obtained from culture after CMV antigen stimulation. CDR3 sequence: CASSLTPQEQYF. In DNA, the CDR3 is TGTGCCAGCAGTTTAACCCCACAGGAGCAGTACTTC.